What follows are 2 T cell receptor beta chains derived from one specimen sequenced in a study of blood T cells in healthy people across ages. Sample-barcoded 5' priming and a J-beta primer mix drove a second PCR of roughly 6 to 12 cycles. TCRdb re-derived calls from the 5' RACE reads in MiXCR, one entry per CDR3 protein. The profile shows 1.5 million to 2 million distinct CDR3 sequences, 30% to 40% of them singletons. Sequenced input: blood. These receptors were obtained from a human donor in good health.

This chain connects TRBV15 to TRBJ2-1; D gene uncertain. V lost 5 bases and J lost 2, with 10 bases in between. The CDR3 is made up of 14 amino acids. Per the germline V gene, CDR1 is LNHNV and CDR2 is YYDKDF (reference sequence). The CDR3 is CATSERTPYNEQFF. The CDR3 region has the DNA TGTGCCACCAGCGAGAGGACCCCCTACAATGAGCAGTTCTTC.

The gene calls are TRBV29-1 and TRBJ1-2; 9 bases agree with TRBD1. The CDR3 is 12 residues long. J gave up 8 bases and V 2 bases, and 3 bases lay outside the gene matches. Germline V gene lookup returns CDR1 SQVTM and CDR2 ANQGSEA. The CDR3: CSVERTGVGYTF. CDR3 nucleotides: TGCAGCGTTGAAAGGACAGGGGTCGGCTACACCTTC. Full variable domain (rest looked up from reference TRBV29-1 and TRBJ1-2): SAVISQKPSRDICQRGTSLTIQCQVDSQVTMMFWYRQQPGQSLTLIATANQGSEATYESGFVIDKFPISRPNLTFSTLTVSNMSPEDSSIYLCSVERTGVGYTFGSGTRLTVV.